This TCR beta chain was sequenced in a study of PD-1 blockade in classical Hodgkin lymphoma. Across the study: Patients were infused with nivolumab 3 mg/kg every 2 weeks. General study findings and limits: Healthy donors reportedly exceeded newly diagnosed patients in baseline TCR diversity. Any patient who commenced nivolumab under 1 year after ASCT was excluded.

Autologous stem cell transplantation was followed by relapse in every patient, and brentuximab vedotin exposure varied. Germline CDR1 reads LNHDA; CDR2 reads SQIVND (reference sequence). This CDR3 is built from 16 residues. J was trimmed by 1 base and V by 5 bases; bases with no gene match: 4. The data were produced by immunoSEQ multiplex PCR, yet TCRdb's version contains in-frame clones alone and is incomplete. In the table there are about 97,000 clones, approximately 80% of which are singletons. A remark on this clone: No antigen is known for it.

This clonotype originated in a human donor with classical Hodgkin lymphoma. This chain joins TRBV19 and TRBJ2-5; 13 nucleotides line up with TRBD2. The starting material was peripheral blood mononuclear cells (PBMCs), obtained at baseline. CDR3 region: CASSWTSGRSQETQYF. CDR3 coding DNA: TGTGCCAGTAGTTGGACTAGCGGGAGAAGCCAAGAGACCCAGTACTTC.